The 31 T cell receptor beta chains below come from one sample, sequenced in a study of blood T cells in healthy people across ages (dated by TCRdb to between 2014 and 2017). Library preparation was by 5' RACE. Sequencing instrument: Illumina HiSeq 2500. A second about 7 to 12 cycle PCR used a sample-barcoded 5' primer and a J-beta primer mix. TCRdb ran its own pipeline on the public reads, namely fastp trimming at Q25 and MiXCR clone calling, and kept in-frame beta chains. Identical CDR3 proteins give one entry, which carries the most common genes and DNA. The sample table contains some 930,000 distinct CDR3 sequences; only one count was recorded for 25% to 30% of them. The ten largest clones represent 10% of the sample. These data also featured in a second study, about T cells of mothers and their children.

Sequencing used blood. The receptors were sampled from a woman in her forties in good health.

A few counts support this clonotype. The chain links TRBV9 to TRBJ2-5, with 7 bases identical to TRBD2. V lost 10 bases to trimming and J lost 5 bases; unmatched junction nucleotides: 11. The CDR3 has 13 residues. Per the germline V gene, CDR1 is SGDLS and CDR2 is YYNGEE. CDR3 nucleotides: TGTGCCGGCGATAGCGGGTACGGGGAGACCCAGTACTTC. It is translated as CAGDSGYGETQYF.

The gene calls are TRBV20-1 and TRBJ1-5; D may be TRBD1 (6 bases). Trimming shortened V by 3 bases and J by 9 bases, and 15 bases separated the two germline ends. In germline, CDR1 is DFQATT, CDR2 SNEGSKA (reference sequence). The CDR3 has 13 residues. CDR3 nucleotides: TGCAGTGCTAGCCGGGACACTGGACGGCCCCAGCATTTT. It yields the protein CSASRDTGRPQHF.

The chain joins TRBV28 to TRBJ2-7; TRBD2 matches 8 bases. Per the germline V gene, CDR1 is MDHEN and CDR2 is SYDVKM. V shed 10 bases, J shed 5 bases, and the junction held 13 bases outside the gene matches. CDR3 size: 14 residues. DNA for the CDR3: TGTGCCATCGCCCGGGGGGGGGCAGGCGACGAGCAGTACTTC. The encoded protein is CAIARGGAGDEQYF.

CDR3 nucleotide sequence: TGTGCCAGCAGCTCCCAAAGTCAGGCGGGGGGTTATCAAGAGACCCAGTACTTC. Translating gives CASSSQSQAGGYQETQYF. The chain has TRBV28 and TRBJ2-5; 8 bases are shared with TRBD2. The J segment lost 2 bases and the V segment lost 6 bases, leaving 17 bases of the junction unmatched. The CDR3 runs to 18 residues. CDR1 and CDR2 from the germline V gene are MDHEN and SYDVKM.

Ten or more counts support this clonotype. The chain employs TRBV10-3 and TRBJ2-7; 9 bases map to TRBD1. The V segment lost 3 bases and the J segment 6 bases; nucleotides outside the gene matches: 15. The germline V gene has CDR1 ENHRY and CDR2 SYGVKD. The CDR3 totals 17 residues. The CDR3 DNA follows: TGTGCCATCAGTGACAATACCAGGACAGGGGACGACGGCGAGCAGTACTTC. Translation: CAISDNTRTGDDGEQYF.

V and J are TRBV20-1 and TRBJ1-1, with a tentative D call TRBD1 (5 bases). V was clipped by 6 bases and J by 0 bases, with 14 bases between them. CDR1 and CDR2 (germline): DFQATT, SNEGSKA (reference sequence). The CDR3 extends over 14 amino acids. DNA for the CDR3: TGCAGTGCGATTTCGGGGGGTCTGAACACTGAAGCTTTCTTT. It specifies CSAISGGLNTEAFF.

The J gene is TRBJ1-6, the V gene TRBV12-3 or TRBV12-4; 11 nucleotides agree with TRBD1. The CDR3 totals 14 residues. J lost 10 bases, V lost 9 bases, and 8 bases had no gene match. The CDR3 bases are TGTGCCAGTCAACCGGGACAGGGGGGATCACCCCTCCACTTT. Residues: CASQPGQGGSPLHF.

A few counts support this clonotype. One junction end does not reproduce the germline sequence, and a read error may be involved. This chain uses TRBV24-1 with TRBJ2-2; 8 bases align to TRBD1. CDR1 KGHDR and CDR2 SFDVKD come from the germline V gene. The CDR3 consists of 16 residues. The CDR3 bases are TGTGCCACCAGCGATTCTTCAGGGGGCGACACCGGGGAGCTGTTTTTT. Its protein product is CATSDSSGGDTGELFF.

The chain combines TRBV9 with TRBJ2-3, with D possibly matching TRBD1 (6 bases). The germline V gene has CDR1 SGDLS and CDR2 YYNGEE. Trimming stripped 0 bases from V and 5 bases from J, with 13 bases between. CDR3 length: 15 residues. This CDR3 is CASSVEVGAGDTQYF. In DNA, the CDR3 is TGTGCCAGCAGCGTAGAGGTGGGGGCTGGAGATACGCAGTATTTT.

The V and J genes are TRBV20-1 and TRBJ2-1; D is uncertain. Germline V CDR1 and CDR2: DFQATT, SNEGSKA (reference sequence). The CDR3 contains 12 residues. Between the trimmed V and J ends, which lost 2 bases and 3 bases, there was a span of 5 bases. CDR3 sequence reads: CSARLFYNEQFF. As DNA, the CDR3 is TGCAGTGCTAGACTATTCTACAATGAGCAGTTCTTC.

With regard to this clonotype: One base away lies a much larger clone, so this may be a sequencing read error. This chain links TRBV11-1 with TRBJ1-1, with a possible D match to TRBD1 (5 bases). The germline CDR1 and CDR2 sequences are SGHAT and FQDESV (reference sequence). CDR3 length: 15 amino acids. This chain's CDR3 is CASSGPGALNAEAFF. CDR3 bases: TGTGCCAGCAGCGGACCCGGGGCTTTGAACGCTGAAGCTTTCTTT.

In its sample, this clonotype was seen a few times. V gene TRBV4-1 combines with J gene TRBJ2-7; D possibly corresponds to TRBD1 (6 bases). Trimming removed 1 base from V and 1 base from J, with 11 bases in between. The CDR3 loop spans 15 amino acids. Germline CDR1 and CDR2: MGHRA and YSYEKL. CDR3 in DNA: TGCGCCAGCAGCCAAGTAACAGGGCCTTCCTACGAGCAGTACTTC. It codes for CASSQVTGPSYEQYF.

This clonotype was picked up many times. The rearrangement links TRBV10-3 to TRBJ2-5; no definite D call. Trimming cost V 2 bases and J 3 bases, with 4 bases left between them. Germline-derived CDR1 and CDR2 are ENHRY and SYGVKD. This CDR3 region has 12 residues. The CDR3 region has the DNA TGTGCCATCAGTGAGGAGGAAGAGACCCAGTACTTC. This translates into CAISEEEETQYF.

This clonotype was observed a few times. The chain links TRBV7-2 to TRBJ1-3; no definite D call. CDR1 and CDR2 from the germline V gene are SGHTA and FQGNSA. The CDR3 spans 16 residues. V was clipped by 5 bases and J by 0 bases, with 14 bases between them. The CDR3 protein is CASSRGRYVSGNTIYF. The CDR3 DNA reads TGTGCCAGCAGCCGCGGGCGGTACGTCTCTGGAAACACCATATATTTT.

Only a few counts were recorded for this clonotype. The chain combines TRBV9 with TRBJ1-5; maybe TRBD1 (5 bases). This CDR3 is built from 14 residues. V was clipped by 3 bases and J by 3 bases, with 10 bases between them. CDR1 is SGDLS and CDR2 is YYNGEE in the germline V gene. The CDR3 DNA is TGTGCCAGCAGCGGTGACAGCTTCAATCAGCCCCAGCATTTT. It specifies CASSGDSFNQPQHF. Drawing the rest from reference TRBV9 and TRBJ1-5, the complete variable domain is DSGVTQTPKHLITATGQRVTLRCSPRSGDLSVYWYQQSLDQGLQFLIQYYNGEERAKGNILERFSAQQFPDLHSELNLSSLELGDSALYFCASSGDSFNQPQHFGDGTRLSIL.

This clonotype was picked up many times. This chain uses TRBV28 with TRBJ2-1; 9 positions agree with TRBD2. The germline V gene encodes CDR1 MDHEN and CDR2 SYDVKM. V lost 5 bases, J lost 15 bases, and 8 bases stayed unmatched. The CDR3 runs to 12 residues. The CDR3 here is CASSQMAGGRFF. The CDR3 DNA reads TGTGCCAGCAGTCAAATGGCGGGGGGGAGGTTCTTC.

This clonotype was observed a handful of times. The chain carries TRBV4-3 and TRBJ2-7; TRBD1 is a possible D gene (6 bases). The V end was cut by 4 bases, the J end by 0 bases, with 13 bases between. Germline CDR1 is LGHNA and CDR2 is YSLEER. CDR3 length equals 15 residues. CDR3 DNA sequence: TGCGCCAGCAGCCTGGTTGTGGACAGCTCCTACGAGCAGTACTTC. Protein: CASSLVVDSSYEQYF.

This clonotype has just a few counts. The chain is built from TRBV2 and TRBJ1-4; TRBD1 agrees at 8 bases. This CDR3 has 14 amino acids. Germline CDR1 SNHLY, CDR2 FYNNEI. With 3 bases clipped from V and 7 bases from J, the junction kept 4 bases outside the gene matches. CDR3 coding DNA: TGTGCCAGCAGTGAGGACAGGGTTGGTGAAAAACTGTTTTTT. It encodes CASSEDRVGEKLFF.

The J gene is TRBJ1-6, the V gene TRBV28; D unclear. V lost 3 bases to trimming and J lost 4 bases, with 4 bases between them. Germline V lookup: CDR1 MDHEN, CDR2 SYDVKM. There are 13 residues in the CDR3. CDR3 nucleotide sequence: TGTGCCAGCAGTTTGTATTATAATTCACCCCTCCACTTT. This codes for CASSLYYNSPLHF.

CDR3 protein: CASSWDYLRETQYF. The CDR3 nucleotides are TGCGCCAGCAGCTGGGACTACCTGAGGGAGACCCAGTACTTC. This chain links TRBV5-1 with TRBJ2-5; 7 bases align to TRBD2. V was pared by 3 bases and J by 5 bases, with 7 bases of the junction left unmatched. Germline CDR1 reads SGHRS; CDR2 reads YFSETQ. There are 14 residues in the CDR3.

V gene TRBV4-2 combines with J gene TRBJ2-4, with TRBD1 identical over 9 bases. The DNA end is a closer match to TRBJ2-7, so the J assignment may be wrong. CDR3 size: 15 residues. CDR1 is LGHNA, CDR2 YNFKEQ, per germline. Here the CDR3 DNA reads TGTGCCAGCAGCCAAGAGGGACAGGGTGCCTGCGAGCAGTACTTC. Translating it yields CASSQEGQGACEQYF.

The chain couples TRBV15 to TRBJ2-1; D possibly corresponds to TRBD2 (5 bases). The CDR3 covers 14 residues. V was pared by 1 base and J by 3 bases, with 7 bases between. The germline V gene encodes CDR1 LNHNV and CDR2 YYDKDF (reference sequence). CDR3 in amino acids: CATSRGTSYNEQFF. As DNA, the CDR3 is TGTGCCACCAGCAGAGGTACTAGCTACAATGAGCAGTTCTTC.

A single count supports this clonotype. The chain combines TRBV28 with TRBJ2-3; no clear D gene. From germline, CDR1 is MDHEN and CDR2 SYDVKM. Trimming took off 3 bases at V and 7 bases at J, with 8 bases between the two ends. The CDR3 consists of 12 residues. CDR3 protein: CASSFRANTQYF. In nucleotides, the CDR3 is TGTGCCAGCAGTTTCCGTGCGAATACGCAGTATTTT.

Ten or more counts support this clonotype. V is TRBV3-1 and J is TRBJ2-7, with D hard to call. Trimming shortened V by 3 bases and J by 7 bases, and 16 bases separated the two germline ends. Looked up from germline, CDR1 is LGHDT and CDR2 is YNNKEL (reference sequence). The CDR3 is made up of 14 amino acids. The CDR3 is CASSQFGSGLEQYF. CDR3 bases: TGTGCCAGCAGCCAGTTTGGTTCGGGCCTTGAGCAGTACTTC.

Details on this clonotype: Germline and junction disagree at one end, which may indicate a read error. The rearrangement uses TRBV6-4 and TRBJ2-3; D might be TRBD1 or TRBD2, each matching 5 bases. There are 15 residues in the CDR3. Germline CDR1 is MRHNA and CDR2 is SNTAGT. CDR3 nucleotides: TGCGCCAGCAGTGTCCGGGACGGATCCACAGATACGCAGTATTTT. Its protein is CASSVRDGSTDTQYF.

The chain couples TRBV6-1 to TRBJ2-1; 7 positions agree with TRBD1. V shed 8 bases, J shed 10 bases, and the junction held 26 bases outside the gene matches. Per germline, CDR1 MNHNS and CDR2 SASEGT. This CDR3 comprises 18 residues. The CDR3 region is CASAIALLGDRGFYEQFF. The CDR3 bases are TGTGCCAGCGCCATCGCGCTCTTGGGGGACAGAGGTTTCTACGAGCAGTTCTTC.

The rearrangement links TRBV7-2 to TRBJ1-5, with D hard to call. CDR1 SGHTA and CDR2 FQGNSA come from the germline V gene. Trimming cost V 1 base and J 7 bases, with 11 bases left between them. The CDR3 totals 14 residues. CDR3 protein: CASSLGGRSQPQHF. DNA of the CDR3: TGTGCCAGCAGCTTAGGGGGTCGGAGCCAGCCCCAGCATTTT. The entire variable domain, with the rest obtained from reference TRBV7-2 and TRBJ1-5, is as follows: GAGVSQSPSNKVTEKGKDVELRCDPISGHTALYWYRQSLGQGLEFLIYFQGNSAPDKSGLPSDRFSAERTGGSVSTLTIQRTQQEDSAVYLCASSLGGRSQPQHFGDGTRLSIL.

This clonotype was seen only a few times. This rearrangement joins TRBV6-6 to TRBJ1-2, with D possibly being TRBD1 (5 bases). Trimming removed 5 bases from V and 0 bases from J, with 10 bases in between. The CDR3 has 14 residues. The germline CDR1 and CDR2 sequences are MNHNY and SVGAGI (reference sequence). The CDR3 sequence is CASSGDPANYGYTF. The CDR3 nucleotides are TGTGCCAGCAGTGGGGACCCTGCTAACTATGGCTACACCTTC.

This clonotype was recorded a few times. The chain employs TRBV15 and TRBJ1-5, with D perhaps TRBD1 (6 bases). The V end lost 4 bases, the J end lost 7 bases, and 20 bases lay between the germline ends. The CDR3 has 16 residues. Germline V gene data show CDR1 as LNHNV and CDR2 as YYDKDF (reference sequence). The CDR3 DNA is TGTGCCACCAGCACTTCTTTTCGGGGGGCCCACCAGCCCCAGCATTTT. Its translation: CATSTSFRGAHQPQHF.

The chain couples TRBV5-6 to TRBJ1-2; no definite D call. In germline, CDR1 is SGHDT, CDR2 YYEEEE. Trimming pared 6 bases from V and 2 bases from J, leaving 14 bases between. This CDR3 spans 14 amino acids. Here the CDR3 DNA reads TGTGCCAGCACCCTGCCTGGGCGGAACTATGGCTACACCTTC. It is translated as CASTLPGRNYGYTF.

The rearrangement joins TRBV30 to TRBJ2-6; D is undetermined. CDR1 GTSNPN and CDR2 SVGIG come from the germline V gene (reference sequence). The V end lost 4 bases, the J end lost 0 bases, and 13 bases lay between the germline ends. The CDR3 spans 16 residues. In DNA form, the CDR3 reads TGTGCCTGGAATCCAGATCTAGTCTCTGGGGCCAACGTCCTGACTTTC. Protein product: CAWNPDLVSGANVLTF.